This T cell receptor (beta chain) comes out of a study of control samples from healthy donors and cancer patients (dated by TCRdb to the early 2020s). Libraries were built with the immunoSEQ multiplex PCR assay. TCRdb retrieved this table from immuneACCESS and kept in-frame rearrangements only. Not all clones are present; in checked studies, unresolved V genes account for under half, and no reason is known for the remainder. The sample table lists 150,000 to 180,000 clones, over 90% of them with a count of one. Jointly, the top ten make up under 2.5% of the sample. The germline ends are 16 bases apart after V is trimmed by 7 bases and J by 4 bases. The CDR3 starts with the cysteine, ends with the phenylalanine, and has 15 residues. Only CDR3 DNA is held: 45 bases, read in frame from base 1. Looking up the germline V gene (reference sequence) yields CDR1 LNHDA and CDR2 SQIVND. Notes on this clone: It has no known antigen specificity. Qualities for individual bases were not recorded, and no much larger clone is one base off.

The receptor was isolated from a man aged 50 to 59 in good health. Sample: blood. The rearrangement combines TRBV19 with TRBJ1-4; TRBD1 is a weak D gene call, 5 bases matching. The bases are TGTGCCAGTACGGCAATGGGGCAGCTTAATGAAAAACTGTTTTTT. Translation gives CASTAMGQLNEKLFF. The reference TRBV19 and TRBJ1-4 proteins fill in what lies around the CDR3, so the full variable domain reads DGGITQSPKYLFRKEGQNVTLSCEQNLNHDAMYWYRQDPGQGLRLIYYSQIVNDFQKGDIAEGYSVSREKKESFPLTVTSAQKNPTAFYLCASTAMGQLNEKLFFGSGTQLSVL.